Listed here are 9 T cell receptor beta chains from one sample, sequenced in a study of identical twins. TCRdb recomputed calls from the 5' RACE reads with MiXCR, one row per CDR3 protein. The table lists fewer than 800,000 distinct CDR3 sequences, under 8.5% of them singletons. This same sample was also part of a study on yellow fever vaccine responses in identical twins.

The sample was PBMCs. These TCRs come from a woman between 18 and 29 years old in good health.

The chain joins TRBV29-1 to TRBJ2-7, with D perhaps matching TRBD1 or TRBD2 (5 bases each). This CDR3 region has 11 residues. The V gene's germline CDR1 is SQVTM and CDR2 ANQGSEA. In DNA, the CDR3 is TGCGGGGGACCACAGCCCTACGAGCAGTACTTC. It is translated as CGGPQPYEQYF.

The chain has TRBV5-1 and TRBJ2-1; TRBD2 matches 11 bases. Germline CDR1 SGHRS, CDR2 YFSETQ. V was pared by 3 bases and J by 0 bases, with 14 bases of the junction left unmatched. CDR3 length equals 20 residues. CDR3 loop: CASSSLGTSGPISSYNEQFF. The CDR3 nucleotides read TGCGCCAGCAGCTCCCTCGGGACTAGCGGACCAATCAGCTCCTACAATGAGCAGTTCTTC.

This clonotype was counted between two and nine times. V usage is TRBV3-1 and J usage is TRBJ2-1; 11 bases are a match to TRBD2. Germline CDR1 is LGHDT and CDR2 is YNNKEL (reference sequence). The CDR3 runs to 16 residues. The ends lost 6 bases at V and 10 bases at J; junction bases unmatched: 14. As DNA, the CDR3 is TGTGCCAGCAGAAAACAGGCTCTAGCGGGGGGTGGGGAGCAGTTCTTC. It yields the protein CASRKQALAGGGEQFF.

In this sample, this clonotype turned up many times. J is TRBJ1-5 and V is TRBV29-1; maybe TRBD1 (6 bases). CDR3 length: 13 residues. V lost 4 bases and J 3 bases, leaving 10 bases between the germline ends. Germline V gene data show CDR1 as SQVTM and CDR2 as ANQGSEA. For the CDR3, the DNA is TGCAGCGTTGGCAGGGGCTTCAATCAGCCCCAGCATTTT. Encoded protein: CSVGRGFNQPQHF.

The table lists this clonotype with many counts. The gene calls are TRBV3-1 and TRBJ2-3, with 10 bases lining up with TRBD2. Trimming cost V 6 bases and J 2 bases; bases outside gene matches: 5. CDR3 size: 15 residues. Looked up from germline, CDR1 is LGHDT and CDR2 is YNNKEL (reference sequence). The chain's CDR3 is CASSGLAENTDTQYF. CDR3 coding DNA: TGTGCCAGCAGTGGACTAGCGGAGAACACAGATACGCAGTATTTT.

V is TRBV6-1 and J is TRBJ2-5; tentatively, D is TRBD2 (6 bases). CDR1 and CDR2 (germline): MNHNS, SASEGT. The length of the CDR3 is 18 residues. Trimming removed 6 bases from V and 1 base from J, with 24 bases in between. In DNA, the CDR3 is TGTGCCAGCAGCCCCCCTGGCCCGGAGGGCAGGAGCCAAGAGACCCAGTACTTC. Its translation is CASSPPGPEGRSQETQYF.

This clonotype was counted between two and nine times. V usage is TRBV11-2 and J usage is TRBJ2-3; TRBD2 matches at 10 bases. With 4 bases clipped from V and 4 bases from J, the junction kept 8 bases outside the gene matches. CDR3 length: 16 residues. The germline V gene has CDR1 SGHAT and CDR2 FQNNGV. The CDR3 DNA follows: TGTGCCAGCAGCTGGGGACTAGCGCATCGCCCAGATACGCAGTATTTT. Protein product: CASSWGLAHRPDTQYF. The variable domain in full, with the rest retrieved from reference TRBV11-2 and TRBJ2-3, is EAGVAQSPRYKIIEKRQSVAFWCNPISGHATLYWYQQILGQGPKLLIQFQNNGVVDDSQLPKDRFSAERLKGVDSTLKIQPAKLEDSAVYLCASSWGLAHRPDTQYFGPGTRLTVL.

This clonotype was counted at least ten times. The rearrangement uses TRBV2 and TRBJ2-1; the match to TRBD2 covers 8 bases. The CDR3 consists of 15 residues. The junction had 6 bases not matched to a gene; V was cut back by 7 bases and J by 1 base. Germline V CDR1 and CDR2: SNHLY, FYNNEI. CDR3 region: CASIGIAGSYNEQFF. The CDR3 DNA reads TGTGCCAGCATCGGAATAGCGGGATCCTACAATGAGCAGTTCTTC.

This chain connects TRBV18 to TRBJ2-2; D not resolved. This CDR3 has 16 amino acids. Germline CDR1 is KGHSH and CDR2 is LQKENI. Trimming pared 3 bases from V and 4 bases from J, leaving 15 bases between. The chain's CDR3 is CASSPGPVSGTGELFF. CDR3 bases: TGTGCCAGCTCACCTGGACCAGTATCTGGCACCGGGGAGCTGTTTTTT. Filled out from reference TRBV18 and TRBJ2-2, the complete variable domain reads NAGVMQNPRHLVRRRGQEARLRCSPMKGHSHVYWYRQLPEEGLKFMVYLQKENIIDESGMPKERFSAEFPKEGPSILRIQQVVRGDSAAYFCASSPGPVSGTGELFFGEGSRLTVL.